Each of the 19 T cell receptor beta chains below was sequenced from the same sample in a study of cytomegalovirus exposure and HLA in healthy donors. Primers for the PCR totalled 60 Vbeta and 13 Jbeta. Profiling relied on immunoSEQ multiplex PCR, and the TCRdb table lists in-frame clones only, not all of them. The sample gives approximately 70,000 clones, over 70% of which show up once; 11% is in the top ten. Sequencing was carried out using PBMCs. These receptors originate from a human donor in good health.

The rearrangement links TRBV6-6 to TRBJ2-7, with TRBD1 identical over 7 bases. The J segment lost 0 bases and the V segment lost 5 bases, leaving 4 bases of the junction unmatched. This CDR3 region has 14 residues. In germline, CDR1 is MNHNY, CDR2 SVGAGI (reference sequence). The CDR3 spells CASSRGTVSYEQYF. CDR3 nucleotides: TGTGCCAGCAGTAGAGGGACAGTCTCCTACGAGCAGTACTTC.

V usage is TRBV6-1 and J usage is TRBJ1-5, with 8 bases that match TRBD1. The CDR3 has 19 residues. The junction had 11 bases not matched to a gene; V was cut back by 0 bases and J by 1 base. Germline V gives CDR1 MNHNS, CDR2 SASEGT. CDR3 in amino acids: CASSEALRQGMTSNQPQHF. Written as DNA, the CDR3 is TGTGCCAGCAGTGAAGCGCTTAGACAGGGGATGACGAGCAATCAGCCCCAGCATTTT.

V and J are TRBV6-5 and TRBJ2-2; 7 bases are a match to TRBD2. This CDR3 is 13 amino acids long. Germline CDR1 MNHEY, CDR2 SVGAGI. V dropped 3 bases and J dropped 13; count of bases not matched to a gene: 8. The CDR3 DNA sequence: TGTGCCAGCAGTTATAGTCTAGCGGAGGGGCTGTTTTTT. Amino acids: CASSYSLAEGLFF.

This sequence joins TRBV30 and TRBJ1-1; D may be TRBD1 (5 bases). The CDR3 has 14 residues. V was shortened by 8 bases and J by 6 bases, with 22 bases between the two germline ends. CDR1 GTSNPN and CDR2 SVGIG come from the germline V gene (reference sequence). CDR3 coding DNA: TGTGCCCTGTTACCCCGGCCTTTGGGGCCTGAAGCTTTCTTT. It yields the protein CALLPRPLGPEAFF.

The J gene is TRBJ2-3, the V gene TRBV7-9, with 7 bases aligning to TRBD2. The CDR3 totals 14 residues. V shed 7 bases, J shed 2 bases, and the junction held 6 bases outside the gene matches. The V gene's germline CDR1 is SEHNR and CDR2 FQNEAQ (reference sequence). Here the CDR3 reads CASTWGGVTDTQYF. CDR3 DNA sequence: TGTGCCAGCACCTGGGGGGGAGTCACAGATACGCAGTATTTT.

The chain employs TRBV7-9 and TRBJ2-3; D uncertain. Germline V gene data show CDR1 as SEHNR and CDR2 as FQNEAQ (reference sequence). This CDR3 contains 15 residues. The ends were cut back, 3 bases at V and 4 bases at J, with 14 bases in the middle. DNA for the CDR3: TGTGCCAGCAGCTTGGATCTCCTAGGAGCAGATACGCAGTATTTT. Translated: CASSLDLLGADTQYF.

The sample holds a few counts of this clone. The CDR3: CASSYFGTGRDYGYTF. The CDR3 nucleotides are TGTGCCAGCAGTTATTTCGGGACAGGGAGGGACTATGGCTACACCTTC. This chain connects TRBV6-5 to TRBJ1-2, with 9 bases that match TRBD1. The CDR3 contains 16 residues. V shed 3 bases, J shed 3 bases, and the junction held 8 bases outside the gene matches. Germline values: CDR1 MNHEY, CDR2 SVGAGI.

A few counts support this clone. The chain recombines TRBV5-1 with TRBJ2-7; tentative D call: TRBD2 (6 bases). The CDR3 has 13 amino acids. Trimming shortened V by 4 bases and J by 10 bases, and 18 bases separated the two germline ends. Germline V lookup: CDR1 SGHRS, CDR2 YFSETQ. The CDR3 protein is CASSVEGSLGQYF. CDR3 nucleotide sequence: TGCGCCAGCAGCGTGGAGGGGTCTTTGGGACAGTACTTC.

The V gene is TRBV28, the J gene TRBJ1-1, with 9 positions matching TRBD1. The CDR3 is 16 residues long. Per germline, CDR1 MDHEN and CDR2 SYDVKM. V was clipped by 4 bases and J by 6 bases; unmatched bases: 12. In nucleotides, the CDR3 is TGTGCCAGCAGTTCGCCTCTGGGACAGGGAGAATCTGAAGCTTTCTTT. Its protein product is CASSSPLGQGESEAFF.

The chain uses TRBV6-1 and TRBJ2-1, with a weak D call TRBD1 (6 bases). The CDR3 consists of 14 residues. V dropped 7 bases and J dropped 0 bases, with 10 bases sitting between them. Germline loops: CDR1 MNHNS, CDR2 SASEGT. In nucleotides, the CDR3 is TGTGCCAGCATATTGGGGGCCTCCTACAATGAGCAGTTCTTC. This gives the protein CASILGASYNEQFF.

This sequence joins TRBV18 and TRBJ2-5; D perhaps matches TRBD1 (5 bases). CDR3 length: 14 amino acids. V gave up 5 bases and J gave up 5 bases, with 15 bases separating them. Germline CDR1 is KGHSH and CDR2 is LQKENI. The DNA for the CDR3 is TGTGCCAGCTCAACGACAGAGACCAGGGAGACCCAGTACTTC. The encoded protein is CASSTTETRETQYF. Looking up the rest from reference TRBV18 and TRBJ2-5 gives the full variable domain: NAGVMQNPRHLVRRRGQEARLRCSPMKGHSHVYWYRQLPEEGLKFMVYLQKENIIDESGMPKERFSAEFPKEGPSILRIQQVVRGDSAAYFCASSTTETRETQYFGPGTRLLVL.

CDR3 DNA sequence: TGTGCCAGCAGCTTAACGGGGGGGACGGCTAACTATGGCTACACCTTC. This encodes CASSLTGGTANYGYTF. V gene TRBV7-3 combines with J gene TRBJ1-2, with D possibly being TRBD1 (5 bases). CDR1 SGHTA and CDR2 FQGTGA come from the germline V gene. Deletions cut 0 bases from V and 0 bases from J, with 11 bases between. The CDR3 is 16 amino acids.

The chain joins TRBV27 to TRBJ2-7; no clear D gene. Germline CDR1 reads MNHEY; CDR2 reads SMNVEV (reference sequence). This CDR3 has 14 amino acids. With 3 bases removed from V and 1 base from J, the gap between germline ends came to 10 bases. DNA of the CDR3: TGTGCCAGCAGTTTTAGTTACAGTTCCTACGAGCAGTACTTC. Translating it yields CASSFSYSSYEQYF.

The sample holds a few counts of this clone. The CDR3 DNA sequence: TGTGCCACCAGCAGCGGGAGGCGGGGAGATACGCAGTATTTT. Residues: CATSSGRRGDTQYF. The chain uses TRBV15 and TRBJ2-3; 7 bases agree with TRBD2. Germline V gene data show CDR1 as LNHNV and CDR2 as YYDKDF (reference sequence). V lost 3 bases, J lost 5 bases, and 5 bases stayed unmatched. The CDR3 is 14 residues long.

This rearrangement joins TRBV5-1 to TRBJ2-7; 9 positions agree with TRBD1. V lost 0 bases to trimming and J lost 3 bases; unmatched junction nucleotides: 10. The CDR3 contains 17 residues. CDR1 and CDR2 from the germline V gene are SGHRS and YFSETQ. The CDR3 nucleotides read TGCGCCAGCAGCTTGGGGGGGACAGGGATTGGAATCTACGAGCAGTACTTC. It yields the protein CASSLGGTGIGIYEQYF.

V and J are TRBV6-1 and TRBJ1-1; 7 bases align to TRBD1. Germline lookup yields CDR1 MNHNS and CDR2 SASEGT. The ends lost 2 bases at V and 5 bases at J; junction bases unmatched: 8. The CDR3 runs 15 residues. The CDR3 reads CASSEWSRGQTEAFF. The DNA of the CDR3 is TGTGCCAGCAGTGAATGGTCGAGGGGGCAAACTGAAGCTTTCTTT.

This clone was seen only a few times. CDR3 in DNA: TGTGCCAGCAGTGCACAGGGAGAGACCCAGTACTTC. Its protein is CASSAQGETQYF. This chain connects TRBV6-1 to TRBJ2-5, with D possibly TRBD1 on 6 matching bases. Germline CDR1 reads MNHNS; CDR2 reads SASEGT. The V end was cut by 4 bases, the J end by 4 bases, with 7 bases between. The CDR3 runs to 12 residues.

The chain employs TRBV6-5 and TRBJ2-7; the match to TRBD1 covers 10 bases. This CDR3 has 13 residues. The V and J ends lost 7 bases and 6 bases, in that order; junction bases with no gene match: 6. Germline loops: CDR1 MNHEY, CDR2 SVGAGI. The CDR3 nucleotides read TGTGCCAGCAAGAGGGACAGGGGAAGCGAGCAGTACTTC. This translates into CASKRDRGSEQYF.

The rearrangement uses TRBV4-2 and TRBJ2-3; TRBD2 matches at 8 bases. Germline V CDR1 and CDR2: LGHNA, YNFKEQ. With 0 bases clipped from V and 3 bases from J, the junction kept 2 bases outside the gene matches. CDR3 length equals 15 residues. For the CDR3, the DNA is TGTGCCAGCAGCCAAGAAGGGACTAGGACAGATACGCAGTATTTT. As protein: CASSQEGTRTDTQYF.